Listed below are T cell receptor beta chains from one sample, sequenced in a study of T cell responses to AZD1222 COVID-19 vaccine. Some clones are missing from TCRdb's copy, which holds only in-frame ones; the method was immunoSEQ multiplex PCR. The sample includes fewer than 200,000 clones, 85% to 95% of them seen just once. The sample consisted of peripheral blood, taken on day 0 of AZD1222 vaccination. All receptors come from an adult in good health. Both conserved end residues are part of each CDR3. Fields, in order: J gene, clone size, D gene, V gene, CDR3 length, CDR3 DNA, CDR3 protein. D genes are given only for firm matches. Clone size, where shown, is once, few, many, or a class for clones that have expanded.

TRBJ1-2 | NA | TRBD1 | TRBV5-1 | 15 | TGCGCCAGCAGCTTTCGGGACAGGGGGTCGGCTGGCTACACCTTC | CASSFRDRGSAGYTF
TRBJ1-6 | NA | NA | TRBV6-5 | 15 | TGTGCCAGCAGTTACTCGAGCGCAGGGGATTCACCCCTCCACTTT | CASSYSSAGDSPLHF
TRBJ2-2 | once | NA | TRBV6-6 | 12 | TGTGCCAGCAGTCCGGGTACCGGGGAGCTGTTTTTT | CASSPGTGELFF
TRBJ1-2 | NA | NA | TRBV2 | 12 | TGTGCCAGCAGCCTTCCAGGGTTTGGCTACACCTTC | CASSLPGFGYTF
TRBJ1-3 | once | NA | TRBV7-6 | 18 | TGTGCCAGCAGCTTAGTTGGGGGCGCCGATTTCTCTGGAAACACCATATATTTT | CASSLVGGADFSGNTIYF
TRBJ1-4 | NA | NA | TRBV18 | 16 | TGTGCCAGCGGATTGGACCAGAGGGCAACTAATGAAAAACTGTTTTTT | CASGLDQRATNEKLFF
TRBJ1-5 | NA | NA | TRBV12-5 | 11 | TGTGCTAGTGGTTTGGCGGGGCCCCAGCATTTT | CASGLAGPQHF
TRBJ1-5 | NA | NA | TRBV5-5 | 17 | TGTGCCAGCAGCCAGAACCCCCAGGGGCCTCTTTCTGTTTCCCAGCATTTT | CASSQNPQGPLSVSQHF
TRBJ1-2 | NA | NA | TRBV5-6 | 18 | TGTGCCAGCAGCCACACCCTCGAAGAGGGAAACTCCTTCTATGGCTACACCTTC | CASSHTLEEGNSFYGYTF
TRBJ2-2 | NA | TRBD2 | TRBV9 | 15 | TGTGCCAGCAGCGTAGCGGGAGGGCGGAACGGGGAGCTGTTTTTT | CASSVAGGRNGELFF
TRBJ1-2 | NA | NA | TRBV19 | 15 | TGTGCCAGTAGTATAAGCCGGGCGGGGGGCGAGTCCTACACCTTC | CASSISRAGGESYTF
TRBJ1-6 | NA | NA | TRBV10-3 | 18 | TGTGCCATCAGGGGATACCGAGAGGGGCCAACCGATAATTCACCCCTCCACTTT | CAIRGYREGPTDNSPLHF
TRBJ2-1 | NA | NA | TRBV3-1/TRBV3-2 | 15 | TGTGCCAGCAGCCGGGGGGAATTGGGGTTTAGTGAGCAGTTCTTC | CASSRGELGFSEQFF
TRBJ1-1 | NA | NA | TRBV5-1 | 11 | TGCGCCAGCAGCTTGGGCAGTGAAGCTTTCTTT | CASSLGSEAFF
TRBJ2-1 | once | TRBD2 | TRBV5-6 | 17 | TGTGCCAGCAGCTTGATACTAGCGGGGCTCTCCTACAATGAGCAGTTCTTC | CASSLILAGLSYNEQFF
TRBJ1-6 | NA | NA | TRBV21-1 | 15 | TGTGCCAGCAGCTTGAAAAGCTCCTATAATTCACCCCTCCACTTT | CASSLKSSYNSPLHF
TRBJ2-3 | NA | TRBD2 | TRBV28 | 15 | TGTGCCAGCAGCTCGCCACTAGCGGGCACAGATACGCAGTATTTT | CASSSPLAGTDTQYF
TRBJ2-1 | NA | TRBD2 | TRBV5-4 | 16 | TGTGCCAGCAGCCGCGGGACTAGCCCCAGTCACAATGAGCAGTTCTTC | CASSRGTSPSHNEQFF
TRBJ2-5 | NA | TRBD1 | TRBV3-1/TRBV3-2 | 19 | TGTGCCAGCAGCCAATCCCAATTCCGGGACAGGGGGCGAGGGGAGACCCAGTACTTC | CASSQSQFRDRGRGETQYF
TRBJ1-1 | NA | NA | TRBV20-1 | 11 | TGCAGTGTACAGGGTTGGACTGAAGCTTTCTTT | CSVQGWTEAFF
TRBJ1-2 | NA | NA | TRBV28 | 16 | TGTGCCAGCAGTTTCACCCCCAGGGGCCCCCCTGGTGGCTACACCTTC | CASSFTPRGPPGGYTF
TRBJ2-7 | NA | TRBD1 | TRBV11-2 | 14 | TGTGCCAGCAGCGGCCGGGACAGGCTTTACGAGCAGTACTTC | CASSGRDRLYEQYF
TRBJ2-7 | NA | NA | TRBV24-1 | 20 | TGTGCCACCAGTGATTTGGAACCCCCCGGGCCCCCCTTCAGGGTCTACGAGCAGTACTTC | CATSDLEPPGPPFRVYEQYF
TRBJ2-7 | NA | TRBD1 | TRBV5-5 | 16 | TGTGCCAGCAGCCCAGGGGCAGGGGGAATGTCCTACGAGCAGTACTTC | CASSPGAGGMSYEQYF
TRBJ1-1 | NA | NA | TRBV18 | 14 | TGTGCCAGCTCGCTACAAGGGGGACACACTGAAGCTTTCTTT | CASSLQGGHTEAFF
TRBJ2-5 | NA | NA | TRBV24-1 | 14 | TGTGCCACCAGTGGAAGGGGCGCGGGAGAGACCCAGTACTTC | CATSGRGAGETQYF
TRBJ2-1 | NA | NA | TRBV6-4 | 13 | TGTGCCAGCAGTGAACTCGGGGCCAATGAGCAGTTCTTC | CASSELGANEQFF
TRBJ1-2 | NA | NA | TRBV4-1 | 14 | TGCGCCAGCAGCCAAGATGCAGGGCCCTATGGCTACACCTTC | CASSQDAGPYGYTF
TRBJ2-1 | NA | NA | TRBV5-1 | 14 | TGCGCCAGCAGCGGGGGATTCTCCTACAATGAGCAGTTCTTC | CASSGGFSYNEQFF
TRBJ1-2 | NA | TRBD1 | TRBV7-2 | 14 | TGTGCCAGCAGCCTAAACAGGGGGAACTATGGCTACACCTTC | CASSLNRGNYGYTF
TRBJ1-5 | NA | NA | TRBV7-9 | 14 | TGTGCCAGCAGCGCGGGGATTAGCAATCAGCCCCAGCATTTT | CASSAGISNQPQHF
TRBJ1-2 | few | NA | TRBV4-3 | 14 | TGCGCCAGCAGCCAAGATGGAATAAACTATGGCTACACCTTC | CASSQDGINYGYTF
TRBJ2-1 | NA | TRBD2 | TRBV2 | 18 | TGTGCCAGCAGAGACCCACGGCTCGACATGTTACTAGCGTATGAGCAGTTCTTC | CASRDPRLDMLLAYEQFF
TRBJ1-3 | NA | NA | TRBV5-5 | 17 | TGTGCCAGCAGCCCTAAGGGGCAGGACAACTCTGGAAACACCATATATTTT | CASSPKGQDNSGNTIYF
TRBJ1-2 | NA | TRBD1 | TRBV19 | 16 | TGTGCCAGTAGTTCCGGGACAGGGACGACTTCGGGGGGCTACACCTTC | CASSSGTGTTSGGYTF
TRBJ1-1 | NA | NA | TRBV13 | 12 | TGTGCCAGCAGCGTCCTGAACACTGAAGCTTTCTTT | CASSVLNTEAFF
TRBJ2-2 | many | TRBD1 | TRBV10-3 | 18 | TGTGCCATCAGTGAGTCGAGGACAGGGGGCCCGAACACCGGGGAGCTGTTTTTT | CAISESRTGGPNTGELFF
TRBJ1-2 | once | NA | TRBV28 | 13 | TGTGCCAGCAGTTTTCGGGCTAACTATGGCTACACCTTC | CASSFRANYGYTF
TRBJ1-2 | once | NA | TRBV5-6 | 14 | TGTGCCAGCAGCTTGGAAGGACAGATTTATGGCTACACCTTC | CASSLEGQIYGYTF
TRBJ1-1 | NA | NA | TRBV3-1/TRBV3-2 | 12 | TGTGCCAGCAGCCAAATGAACACTGAAGCTTTCTTT | CASSQMNTEAFF
TRBJ2-3 | NA | NA | TRBV7-2 | 14 | TGTGCCAGCAGCTCCAGGGAGGGCACAGATACGCAGTATTTT | CASSSREGTDTQYF
TRBJ2-2 | NA | NA | TRBV12-3/TRBV12-4 | 12 | TGTGCCAGCAGTCAGGGGTTCGGGGAGCTGTTTTTT | CASSQGFGELFF
TRBJ1-2 | NA | TRBD1 | TRBV3-1/TRBV3-2 | 14 | TGTGCCAGCAGCATCACAGGGGTCGACTATGGCTACACCTTC | CASSITGVDYGYTF
TRBJ1-1 | NA | TRBD1 | TRBV3-1/TRBV3-2 | 15 | TGTGCCAGCAGTTTCGGGACAGGGAACGACATTGAAGCTTTCTTT | CASSFGTGNDIEAFF
TRBJ2-7 | NA | NA | TRBV19 | 15 | TGTGCCAGTAGTCCCGGGGCAGGCTCCTCCTACGAGCAGTACTTC | CASSPGAGSSYEQYF